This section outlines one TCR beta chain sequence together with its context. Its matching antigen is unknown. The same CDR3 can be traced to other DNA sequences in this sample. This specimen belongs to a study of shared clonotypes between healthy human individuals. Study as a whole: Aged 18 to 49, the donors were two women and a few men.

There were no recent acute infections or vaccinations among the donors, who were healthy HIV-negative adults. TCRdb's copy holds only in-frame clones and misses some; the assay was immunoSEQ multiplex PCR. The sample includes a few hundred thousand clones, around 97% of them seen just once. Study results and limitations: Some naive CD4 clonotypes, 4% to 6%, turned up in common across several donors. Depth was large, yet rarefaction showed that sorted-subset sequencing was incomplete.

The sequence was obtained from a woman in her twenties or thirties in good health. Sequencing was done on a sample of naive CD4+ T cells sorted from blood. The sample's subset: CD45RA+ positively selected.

The CDR3: CASSRTGDYGYTF. As DNA, the CDR3 is TGTGCCAGCAGCCGGACAGGGGATTATGGCTACACCTTC. The chain couples TRBV2 to TRBJ1-2; TRBD1 matches 9 bases. The CDR3 totals 13 residues. Germline CDR1 reads SNHLY; CDR2 reads FYNNEI. The junction had 4 bases not matched to a gene; V was cut back by 6 bases and J by 5 bases.